Listed here are 11 T cell receptor beta chains from one sample, sequenced in a study of blood T cell repertoires in COVID-19. Sequenced by immunoSEQ multiplex PCR; TCRdb stores in-frame clones only, minus some. The table includes about 410,000 clones, 89% detected once. The sequencing sample was made of peripheral blood. The source is a woman in her forties with COVID-19, enrolled during active disease.

This sequence joins TRBV5-6 and TRBJ1-4; TRBD1 is a possible D gene (6 bases). V lost 4 bases, J lost 7 bases, and 17 bases lay in between. The CDR3 totals 15 residues. CDR1 is SGHDT and CDR2 is YYEEEE in the germline V gene. The CDR3 loop is CASSPAGGAGEKLFF. The CDR3 region has the DNA TGTGCCAGCAGCCCGGCGGGGGGCGCGGGTGAAAAACTGTTTTTT.

The chain links TRBV28 to TRBJ1-1, with D perhaps matching TRBD1 (6 bases). Germline CDR1 is MDHEN and CDR2 is SYDVKM. The germline V and J ends were trimmed by 5 bases and 5 bases, with 15 bases remaining between them. This CDR3 has 14 residues. As DNA, the CDR3 is TGTGCCAGCAGTCCGGGGCAACAGGGAACTGAAGCTTTCTTT. Protein product: CASSPGQQGTEAFF.

This clone was seen a single time. V is TRBV6-5 and J is TRBJ2-1; 9 bases match TRBD2. The CDR3 loop spans 16 amino acids. The V gene's germline CDR1 is MNHEY and CDR2 SVGAGI. Trimming took 2 bases from V and 3 from J; bases not matched to a gene: 5. CDR3 loop: CASSYVSSGIYNEQFF. The CDR3, as DNA: TGTGCCAGCAGTTACGTGTCTAGCGGGATCTACAATGAGCAGTTCTTC.

The chain joins TRBV3-1 (or the pseudogene TRBV3-2) to TRBJ2-3, with D possibly being TRBD1 (6 bases). The germline CDR1 and CDR2 sequences are LGHDT and YNNKEL (reference sequence). V was pared by 7 bases and J by 0 bases, with 17 bases between. CDR3 length equals 16 residues. CDR3 amino acids: CASTTGGPASTDTQYF. For the CDR3, the DNA is TGTGCCAGCACCACTGGGGGCCCGGCGAGCACAGATACGCAGTATTTT.

The V call is TRBV4-3, the J call TRBJ1-2; weak D call: TRBD1 (5 bases). The V end lost 0 bases, the J end lost 5 bases, and 16 bases lay between the germline ends. CDR1 is LGHNA, CDR2 YSLEER, per germline. The CDR3 is 16 amino acids. Here the CDR3 reads CASSQDYRTPIYGYTF. DNA of the CDR3: TGCGCCAGCAGCCAAGATTATAGGACACCCATTTATGGCTACACCTTC.

V usage is TRBV19 and J usage is TRBJ1-1; D call uncertain. Trimming removed 7 bases from V and 1 base from J, with 16 bases in between. CDR1 LNHDA and CDR2 SQIVND come from the germline V gene (reference sequence). The length of the CDR3 is 15 residues. CDR3 protein: CASTPPWSGNTEAFF. CDR3 in DNA: TGTGCCAGTACACCCCCCTGGAGTGGGAACACTGAAGCTTTCTTT.

The chain joins TRBV7-2 to TRBJ1-2; 7 positions agree with TRBD1. Germline lookup yields CDR1 SGHTA and CDR2 FQGNSA. This CDR3 has 15 residues. The trim removed 5 bases at V and 7 bases at J, leaving 13 bases unmatched. The CDR3: CASSGRTGIIFGYTF. The CDR3 DNA reads TGTGCCAGCAGCGGGAGGACAGGAATCATCTTTGGCTACACCTTC.

The chain couples TRBV7-9 to TRBJ2-7, with D maybe TRBD1 (6 bases). The CDR3 sequence is 15 residues long. V lost 1 base to trimming and J lost 6 bases, with 16 bases between them. The germline CDR1 and CDR2 sequences are SEHNR and FQNEAQ (reference sequence). The CDR3 reads CASSLVLGAIGEQYF. In DNA, the CDR3 is TGTGCCAGCAGCTTAGTGCTGGGGGCAATTGGCGAGCAGTACTTC.

V and J are TRBV29-1 and TRBJ2-7; a weak D match, TRBD2 (6 bases). This CDR3 contains 14 residues. Germline-derived CDR1 and CDR2 are SQVTM and ANQGSEA. Trimming removed 4 bases from V and 1 base from J, with 14 bases in between. CDR3 loop: CSVGQGGRSYEQYF. CDR3 nucleotide sequence: TGCAGCGTTGGTCAGGGAGGACGATCCTACGAGCAGTACTTC.

The rearrangement links TRBV19 to TRBJ2-5; perhaps TRBD1 as D (5 bases). Looked up from germline, CDR1 is LNHDA and CDR2 is SQIVND (reference sequence). Trimming left V 3 bases short and J 3 bases short, with 8 bases between. This CDR3 spans 13 amino acids. This chain's CDR3 is CASSIVGEETQYF. The DNA for the CDR3 is TGTGCCAGTAGTATTGTAGGGGAAGAGACCCAGTACTTC. Together with reference TRBV19 and TRBJ2-5, the CDR3 gives the full variable domain: DGGITQSPKYLFRKEGQNVTLSCEQNLNHDAMYWYRQDPGQGLRLIYYSQIVNDFQKGDIAEGYSVSREKKESFPLTVTSAQKNPTAFYLCASSIVGEETQYFGPGTRLLVL.

CDR3 DNA: TGTGCCTGGAGTGTACAAGTGGGTGGAGGCAATGAGCAGTTCTTC. This translates into CAWSVQVGGGNEQFF. The chain has TRBV30 and TRBJ2-1; TRBD2 might be the D (5 bases). The CDR3 extends over 15 amino acids. The V end was cut by 0 bases, the J end by 6 bases, with 15 bases between. Per germline, CDR1 GTSNPN and CDR2 SVGIG (reference sequence).